The following is a T cell receptor beta chain sequence with its context. The target antigen is unknown. In the study's own analysis: Clonotypes per individual ranged from about 85,000 to nearly 550,000. From the 5' RACE reads, TCRdb called clonotypes with MiXCR, one entry per CDR3 protein. The V and J calls and clone size are TCRdb's, not the authors'. The repertoire holds 300,000 to 450,000 distinct CDR3 sequences, over 25% seen once, with roughly 6.1% in the top ten. The CDR3 sequence is 14 residues long. V lost 2 bases and J 4 bases, leaving 8 bases between the germline ends. The data were taken from a study of identical twins' blood T cells. General study points: Twins shared more top CDR3 clonotypes than unrelated donors did. Out-of-frame TCRbeta clonotypes reportedly had markedly more similar V usage in twins than unrelated donors.

Six healthy women, forming three identical twin pairs, donated samples. The specimen sequenced was PBMCs. The V and J genes are TRBV12-3 or TRBV12-4 and TRBJ2-2; no definite D call. This sequence was found in a woman between 18 and 50 years old in good health. CDR3 region: CASSLSGFTGELFF. The DNA of the CDR3 is TGTGCCAGCAGTTTATCGGGCTTCACCGGGGAGCTGTTTTTT.